These 3 T cell receptor beta chains originate from one sample sequenced in a study of human T cells and chemical hapten exposure. Time point of the sample: healthy volunteer bleed at 2 weeks. Total RNA came from unfractionated whole blood. TCRdb reanalysed the RACE reads using MiXCR and keeps one entry per CDR3 protein. Of 30,000 to 35,000 distinct CDR3 sequences in the sample, less than 8% were seen once. Material: whole blood. All receptors derive from a human donor in good health. Some clones in this sample may be carry-over from other donors' samples.

In its sample, this clonotype was seen a few times. The chain employs TRBV5-1 and TRBJ2-7; 7 bases are a match to TRBD1. The junction had 1 base not matched to a gene; V was cut back by 0 bases and J by 4 bases. The CDR3 loop spans 13 amino acids. The germline V gene encodes CDR1 SGHRS and CDR2 YFSETQ. CDR3 nucleotides: TGCGCCAGCAGCTTGGTGGGACAGTACGAGCAGTACTTC. It yields the protein CASSLVGQYEQYF.

This clonotype occurred a few times. This sequence joins TRBV28 and TRBJ2-7; 9 bases map to TRBD1. The CDR3 spans 15 residues. V lost 6 bases to trimming and J lost 2 bases; unmatched junction nucleotides: 8. Germline lookup yields CDR1 MDHEN and CDR2 SYDVKM. CDR3 amino acids: CASSSNRGLPYEQYF. CDR3 nucleotide sequence: TGTGCCAGCAGCTCCAACAGGGGGCTGCCCTACGAGCAGTACTTC.

A few counts support this clonotype. This chain connects TRBV6-6 to TRBJ2-7, with a possible D match to TRBD2 (7 bases). This CDR3 contains 15 residues. Germline V gene lookup returns CDR1 MNHNY and CDR2 SVGAGI (reference sequence). Trimming cost V 6 bases and J 0 bases, with 15 bases left between them. In nucleotides, the CDR3 is TGTGCCAGCAGGGCCGGGGGGCGGAGCTCCTACGAGCAGTACTTC. It encodes CASRAGGRSSYEQYF.